Here is one T cell receptor beta chain with its context. The junction and the germline gene differ at one end; a read error may be behind it. The data stem from a study of type 1 and type 2 diabetes patients. Germline V gene lookup returns CDR1 WSHSY and CDR2 SAAADI. The CDR3 is 13 amino acids. The PCR template was genomic DNA. The TCR beta CDR3 region was amplified using 30 forward and 13 reverse primers. A single record per CDR3 protein comes from TCRdb applying MiXCR to the multiplex PCR reads. The data contain around 300,000 distinct CDR3 sequences, around 47% of them singletons. Sequenced: peripheral blood mononuclear cells (PBMCs). The J gene is TRBJ2-7, the V gene TRBV10-2; weak D call: TRBD2 (5 bases). The sequence was collected from a young man with type 2 diabetes. The CDR3 sequence is CASRPTSSYEQYF. The CDR3 DNA is TGTGCCAGCAGACCTACTAGTTCCTACGAGCAGTACTTC.